This T cell receptor beta chain emerged from a study of blood T cell repertoires in COVID-19. This table comes from immunoSEQ multiplex PCR, and its TCRdb copy is limited to in-frame clones, with some not included. Of 90,000 to 100,000 clones in the sample, roughly 88% were seen once. V was pared by 6 bases and J by 2 bases, with 5 bases of the junction left unmatched. CDR1 and CDR2 (germline): MDHEN, SYDVKM. CDR3 length: 15 residues. The chain has TRBV28 and TRBJ1-3; 9 nucleotides match TRBD1. The sequence was collected from a man between 60 and 75 years old with acute or convalescent COVID-19. The sequenced material came from peripheral blood. The CDR3 here is CASSYTGGAGNTIYF. Written as DNA, the CDR3 is TGTGCCAGCAGCTATACAGGGGGCGCTGGAAACACCATATATTTT.